The clone carrying this TCR beta chain was picked up one time. Other nucleotide sequences in the sample specify the same CDR3. The sample originates from a study of blood T cell repertoires in COVID-19. Germline V gene data show CDR1 as SGHRS and CDR2 as YFSETQ. Trimming took off 4 bases at V and 5 bases at J, with 9 bases between the two ends. The CDR3 consists of 13 residues. Authors' processing steps: The authors estimated nucleated cell counts from reference gene primer amplification. Clones were sequenced by immunoSEQ multiplex PCR, and TCRdb holds only the in-frame ones, with some missing. The DNA gave D and trimming, while V, J and clone size come from that table. The sample has more than 150,000 clones; roughly four fifths are singletons.

The specimen sequenced was peripheral blood. The V gene is TRBV5-1, the J gene TRBJ1-4; D is perhaps TRBD1 (6 bases). The source of this sequence is a human donor in a cohort sampled during active COVID-19. DNA of the CDR3: TGCGCCAGCAGCCTAGGACAGAATGAAAAACTGTTTTTT. This gives the protein CASSLGQNEKLFF.